This passage covers 16 T cell receptor beta chains from one sample sequenced in a study of tumor-infiltrating lymphocytes in oesophageal squamous cell carcinoma. MiXCR, applied by TCRdb to the PCR reads, yields one record per CDR3 protein. The sample lists 5,500 to 6,500 distinct CDR3 sequences, roughly 15% occurring once. Sequencing was done on a sample of esophageal tumor tissue. The receptors originated from a male donor with esophageal squamous cell carcinoma.

This clonotype qualifies as medium-sized. This chain joins TRBV11-3 and TRBJ2-5; 9 positions match TRBD2. The germline V gene encodes CDR1 SGHNT and CDR2 YENEEA. The V and J ends lost 4 bases and 5 bases, in that order; junction bases with no gene match: 11. The CDR3 length is 16 residues. The CDR3 DNA reads TGTGCCAGCAGCTCAGGGTGGCGGGGGGGCCGGGAGACCCAGTACTTC. It codes for CASSSGWRGGRETQYF.

Judged by abundance, this clonotype is medium-sized. The chain employs TRBV11-3 and TRBJ2-7, with D maybe TRBD1 (6 bases). This CDR3 comprises 13 residues. The germline V gene has CDR1 SGHNT and CDR2 YENEEA. The V and J ends lost 3 bases and 5 bases respectively, with 11 bases between them. The CDR3 protein is CASSLGTTNEQYF. CDR3 nucleotide sequence: TGTGCCAGCAGCTTGGGGACAACAAACGAGCAGTACTTC.

The sample holds a few counts of this clonotype. Since no conserved phenylalanine or tryptophan closes the CDR3, a read error is the likely cause. It is unclear where the CDR3 begins or ends on the DNA, so no DNA is shown, and the CDR3 is as TCRdb lists it. The chain carries TRBV5-5 and TRBJ2-7; the table calls TRBD1, which could not be checked here. Germline V gives CDR1 SGHKS, CDR2 YYEKEE (reference sequence). The CDR3 spans 17 amino acids, including both terminal residues. CDR3 residues: CASSLREGRNYGYTFGS.

This clonotype was observed a handful of times. The chain recombines TRBV10-2 with TRBJ2-1; 7 nucleotides match TRBD2. Per germline, CDR1 WSHSY and CDR2 SAAADI. J was trimmed by 2 bases and V by 6 bases; bases with no gene match: 4. This CDR3 is built from 14 residues. CDR3 region: CASRSGGTYNEQFF. For the CDR3, the DNA is TGCGCCAGCAGATCCGGGGGGACCTACAATGAGCAGTTCTTC.

V usage is TRBV18 and J usage is TRBJ2-5; the D gene is possibly TRBD2 (5 bases). The CDR3 is 17 amino acids. The ends were cut back, 2 bases at V and 1 base at J, with 17 bases in the middle. Germline CDR1 and CDR2: KGHSH and LQKENI. The CDR3 nucleotides are TGTGCCAGCTCACCAACTAGAGGCCGGACTGGCCAAGAGACCCAGTACTTC. This encodes CASSPTRGRTGQETQYF.

In its sample, this clonotype is medium-sized. The CDR3 here is CASSYRGNTEAFF. As DNA, the CDR3 is TGTGCCAGCAGTTACAGGGGGAACACTGAAGCTTTCTTT. The chain carries TRBV12-3 or TRBV12-4 and TRBJ1-1; TRBD1 matches 7 bases. The CDR3 extends over 13 amino acids. The V and J ends lost 4 bases and 1 base, in that order; junction bases with no gene match: 0.

This clonotype was seen a few times. This chain connects TRBV5-6 to TRBJ2-3; D gene ambiguous. The J call may not be correct, given that the DNA end is closer to TRBJ2-7. This CDR3 has 12 residues. The germline CDR1 and CDR2 sequences are SGHDT and YYEEEE. The CDR3 sequence is CASSLRVYEQYF. The CDR3 nucleotides read TGTGCCAGCAGCTTAAGGGTCTACGAGCAGTACTTC.

This clonotype was seen many times. The chain combines TRBV6-4 with TRBJ2-3; 12 bases line up with TRBD2. The CDR3 contains 15 residues. Germline lookup yields CDR1 MRHNA and CDR2 SNTAGT. The trim removed 2 bases at V and 5 bases at J, leaving 2 bases unmatched. The CDR3 loop reads CASSDLAGGRDTQYF. The CDR3 DNA reads as TGTGCCAGCAGTGACCTAGCGGGGGGGCGAGATACGCAGTATTTT.

In its sample, this clonotype was seen once. Likely a read error: the CDR3 ends without its conserved phenylalanine or tryptophan. The chain links TRBV7-4 to TRBJ1-1, with a possible D match to TRBD1 (6 bases). In germline, CDR1 is SGHVT, CDR2 SQSDAQ. The CDR3 spans 14 residues. The CDR3: CSSTLSGGGTEAFV. Written as DNA, the CDR3 is TGTTCCAGCACCCTGTCCGGGGGCGGGACTGAAGCTTTCGTG.

This clonotype has ten or more counts. This chain links TRBV4-2 with TRBJ2-3, with 7 bases fitting TRBD2. CDR3 length: 16 amino acids. V lost 4 bases to trimming and J lost 0 bases; unmatched junction nucleotides: 7. Per germline, CDR1 LGHNA and CDR2 YNFKEQ. The CDR3 here is CASSPTRAGSTDTQYF. In nucleotides, the CDR3 is TGTGCCAGCAGCCCAACCAGAGCGGGAAGCACAGATACGCAGTATTTT.

This clonotype was seen only a few times. A much larger clonotype is one base distant, so this may be a read error. This sequence joins TRBV6-1 and TRBJ2-1; D not resolved. The J call is doubtful: the DNA matches TRBJ2-7 better. The CDR3 has 14 residues. Germline V gives CDR1 MNHNS, CDR2 SASEGT. CDR3 DNA: TGTGCCAGCAGTGCCGCCCTGCTAGTGAGTGAGCAGTACTTC. It codes for CASSAALLVSEQYF.

By sample fraction, this clonotype is large (0.1 to 1%). The chain combines TRBV7-9 with TRBJ2-1; D is perhaps TRBD2 (6 bases). V was shortened by 1 base and J by 15 bases, with 13 bases between the two germline ends. Germline CDR1 is SEHNR and CDR2 is FQNEAQ (reference sequence). The CDR3 is 12 residues long. Here the CDR3 DNA reads TGTGCCAGCAGCTTAGAGGTGACTAGTCTGTTCTTC. It yields the protein CASSLEVTSLFF.

By frequency in the sample, this clonotype is medium-sized. The chain carries TRBV7-8 and TRBJ2-5, with D perhaps TRBD2 (6 bases). Germline V gene sequence: CDR1 SGHVS, CDR2 FQNEAQ. The CDR3 covers 15 residues. The V and J ends lost 3 bases and 1 base respectively, with 12 bases between them. The chain's CDR3 is CASSFRPGLQETQYF. The DNA for the CDR3 is TGTGCCAGCAGCTTCCGACCGGGACTCCAAGAGACCCAGTACTTC.

The CDR3 reads CASSLGGLRYYEQYF. CDR3 DNA: TGCGCCAGCAGCTTGGGGGGTCTTAGGTACTACGAGCAGTACTTC. The chain combines TRBV5-1 with TRBJ2-5; unclear D gene. The DNA matches TRBJ2-7 better at its end, which makes the J call doubtful. The CDR3 extends over 15 amino acids. Germline loops: CDR1 SGHRS, CDR2 YFSETQ.

This clonotype was seen many times. The chain uses TRBV12-3 or TRBV12-4 and TRBJ2-7; 8 bases align to TRBD1. The trim removed 7 bases at V and 7 bases at J, leaving 18 bases unmatched. CDR3 size: 16 residues. CDR3 in amino acids: CASTYGGTGSRGEQYF. DNA of the CDR3: TGTGCCAGCACCTACGGAGGGACAGGCAGCCGCGGGGAGCAGTACTTC.

At least ten counts were recorded for this clonotype. The chain combines TRBV11-2 with TRBJ2-1, with D perhaps TRBD2 (5 bases). Germline V lookup: CDR1 SGHAT, CDR2 FQNNGV. V lost 1 base, J lost 8 bases, and 18 bases lay in between. The CDR3 is 16 residues long. The CDR3 DNA is TGTGCCAGCAGCTTAGGGGCGGGTCTGAGGAGCGATGAGCAGTTCTTC. This encodes CASSLGAGLRSDEQFF.